These 27 T cell receptor beta chains were sequenced from one sample in a study of low-dose radiotherapy and immunotherapy resistance in tumors. Time point described: after trial treatment. Treatment meaning: LDRT plus nivolumab, ipilimumab, low-dose cyclophosphamide and aspirin (RACIN trial). TRAV- and TRBV-specific primers, spanning alpha and beta chains, primed first-strand cDNA. TCRs were put through roughly 20 PCR cycles of amplification with Phusion. A constant-region primer and the V-primer adapter served as the primer pair. TCRdb redid the calling of the reads with MiXCR, one entry per CDR3 protein. The sample includes approximately 91,000 distinct CDR3 sequences, more than 20% of them seen just once. This material consisted of PBMCs, taken after low-dose radiotherapy plus immunotherapy. The receptors shown here come from a female donor with ovarian cancer.

This clonotype was found once. At one end the junction does not follow the germline gene, possibly because of a read error. This rearrangement joins TRBV25-1 to TRBJ2-3; D is perhaps TRBD1 (6 bases). The V gene's germline CDR1 is MGHDK and CDR2 SYGVNS. The CDR3 covers 13 residues. This chain's CDR3 is CASSRGYADAQYF. The CDR3 DNA sequence: TGTGCCAGCAGCAGGGGCTATGCAGATGCGCAGTATTTT.

This clonotype was counted ten times or more. This chain uses TRBV12-3 or TRBV12-4 with TRBJ1-2, with a weak D call TRBD1 (5 bases). Trimming took 7 bases from V and 4 from J, leaving 19 bases between them. This CDR3 is built from 15 residues. The chain's CDR3 is CASTPGGVGGYGYTF. Here the CDR3 DNA reads TGTGCCAGCACTCCGGGGGGGGTTGGTGGCTATGGCTACACCTTC.

V and J are TRBV29-1 and TRBJ2-3, with 11 bases fitting TRBD2. From germline, CDR1 is SQVTM and CDR2 ANQGSEA. This CDR3 comprises 14 residues. The ends lost 6 bases at V and 7 bases at J; junction bases unmatched: 9. The DNA of the CDR3 is TGCAGCGTCAAACTAGCGGGAGCGTCGAATACGCAGTATTTT. This codes for CSVKLAGASNTQYF.

In its sample, this clonotype was seen a few times. A far larger clone is off by one base, so a read error is likely. This sequence joins TRBV5-3 and TRBJ2-5; D gene unclear. TRBV5-3 is filed as an ORF, its function uncertain. The CDR3 sequence is 16 residues long. Here the CDR3 DNA reads TGTGCCAGCAGCTTGAGCCCCGGAGATCCCTACAATGAGCAGTACTTC. It yields the protein CASSLSPGDPYNEQYF.

This clonotype was observed at least ten times. The chain joins TRBV3-1 to TRBJ2-2, with a possible D match to TRBD2 (5 bases). Germline CDR1 reads LGHDT; CDR2 reads YNNKEL (reference sequence). The CDR3 sequence is 14 residues long. V was pared by 3 bases and J by 4 bases, with 9 bases between. Written as DNA, the CDR3 is TGTGCCAGCAGCCACCGGGGAAGCACCGGGGAGCTGTTTTTT. As protein: CASSHRGSTGELFF.

This clonotype was found a few times. This chain links TRBV7-2 with TRBJ2-2; possibly TRBD2 for D (6 bases). This CDR3 is built from 15 residues. In germline, CDR1 is SGHTA, CDR2 FQGNSA. Trimming removed 5 bases from V and 3 bases from J, with 13 bases in between. CDR3 DNA: TGTGCCAGCAGCACGACTAGATCTTACACCGGGGAGCTGTTTTTT. Translated: CASSTTRSYTGELFF.

This clonotype occurred many times. The V call is TRBV12-3 or TRBV12-4, the J call TRBJ2-1, with 9 bases aligning to TRBD2. The CDR3 totals 15 residues. With 4 bases clipped from V and 7 bases from J, the junction kept 8 bases outside the gene matches. CDR3 loop: CASSWRGGVSNEQFF. CDR3 sequence (DNA): TGTGCCAGCAGTTGGCGGGGGGGAGTTAGTAATGAGCAGTTCTTC.

The rearrangement uses TRBV10-2 and TRBJ2-7, with D uncertain. Trimming took off 6 bases at V and 2 bases at J, with 11 bases between the two ends. Germline V gene lookup returns CDR1 WSHSY and CDR2 SAAADI. This CDR3 is 13 amino acids long. The CDR3 here is CASSATSPYEQYF. For the CDR3, the DNA is TGCGCCAGCAGCGCCACGTCCCCCTACGAGCAGTACTTC.

This clonotype was detected many times. The chain couples TRBV28 to TRBJ2-5; TRBD1 is a possible D gene (6 bases). The V and J ends lost 6 bases and 3 bases respectively, with 11 bases between them. The CDR3 has 13 residues. The V gene's germline CDR1 is MDHEN and CDR2 SYDVKM. CDR3 nucleotide sequence: TGTGCCAGCAGGGAACAGGGAGAAGAGACCCAGTACTTC. This translates into CASREQGEETQYF.

In this sample, this clonotype turned up once. It is likely a read error: a sequence one base away is far more abundant. This chain links TRBV19 with TRBJ2-1; 7 bases map to TRBD2. J was trimmed by 10 bases and V by 5 bases; bases with no gene match: 11. CDR3 length: 14 amino acids. Germline-derived CDR1 and CDR2 are LNHDA and SQIVND (reference sequence). This CDR3 is CASSYRTRPYEQFF. CDR3 sequence (DNA): TGTGCCAGTAGTTACCGGACTAGACCCTACGAGCAGTTCTTC. Full variable domain (rest looked up from reference TRBV19 and TRBJ2-1): DGGITQSPKYLFRKEGQNVTLSCEQNLNHDAMYWYRQDPGQGLRLIYYSQIVNDFQKGDIAEGYSVSREKKESFPLTVTSAQKNPTAFYLCASSYRTRPYEQFFGPGTRLTVL.

This clonotype was detected once. The CDR3 is CASREGVDLQYF. DNA of the CDR3: TGTGCCAGCAGAGAAGGCGTTGACCTTCAGTACTTC. V is TRBV12-3 or TRBV12-4 and J is TRBJ2-4; D gene ambiguous. This CDR3 comprises 12 residues. The V end was cut by 6 bases, the J end by 11 bases, with 14 bases between.

This clonotype was counted at least ten times. The chain couples TRBV24-1 to TRBJ2-1, with 8 bases fitting TRBD1. Germline V CDR1 and CDR2: KGHDR, SFDVKD. The V segment lost 8 bases and the J segment 8 bases; nucleotides outside the gene matches: 7. The CDR3 runs to 13 residues. The CDR3 DNA sequence: TGTGCCACCACTGACAGGGGAATAGATGAGCAGTTCTTC. It translates to CATTDRGIDEQFF.

This clonotype was found many times. The rearrangement uses TRBV12-3 or TRBV12-4 and TRBJ2-1; D is uncertain. The CDR3 covers 14 residues. V was cut by 1 base and J by 10 bases, with 14 bases left in between. The CDR3 is CASSLGGGLREQFF. CDR3 in DNA: TGTGCCAGCAGTTTAGGTGGTGGCCTTCGGGAGCAGTTCTTC.

This clonotype was seen ten or more times. V and J are TRBV20-1 and TRBJ2-5, with 8 nucleotides matching TRBD2. The germline CDR1 and CDR2 sequences are DFQATT and SNEGSKA (reference sequence). The ends lost 5 bases at V and 5 bases at J; junction bases unmatched: 10. The CDR3 extends over 14 amino acids. This chain's CDR3 is CSAATSVELETQYF. The CDR3 DNA reads as TGCAGTGCTGCGACTAGCGTAGAACTGGAGACCCAGTACTTC.

V and J are TRBV29-1 and TRBJ2-5; TRBD2 is a possible D gene (6 bases). Trimming shortened V by 6 bases and J by 7 bases, and 12 bases separated the two germline ends. The CDR3 has 11 amino acids. The germline CDR1 and CDR2 sequences are SQVTM and ANQGSEA. CDR3 residues: CSVILGGTQYF. The CDR3 DNA follows: TGCAGCGTGATCTTGGGGGGGACCCAGTACTTC.

Worth noting for this clonotype: This may be a read error, as it is one base from a much larger clone. V and J are TRBV5-1 and TRBJ2-5; the match to TRBD1 covers 9 bases. CDR3 length equals 16 residues. Germline CDR1 reads SGHRS; CDR2 reads YFSETQ. CDR3 DNA: TGCGCCAGGAGCTTGCGGGACAGGGCGGTTCCAGAGACCCAGTACTTC. Translated: CARSLRDRAVPETQYF.

This clonotype was seen ten or more times. This chain links TRBV13 with TRBJ2-1, with 7 nucleotides matching TRBD2. The CDR3 loop spans 16 amino acids. V lost 5 bases and J lost 4; bases outside the gene matches: 11. CDR1 and CDR2 (germline): PRHDT, FYEKMQ (reference sequence). CDR3 nucleotide sequence: TGTGCCAGCAGCGACCGACGGGCTAGCGGTTACAATGAGCAGTTCTTC. This codes for CASSDRRASGYNEQFF. Supplemented by reference TRBV13 and TRBJ2-1, the full variable domain reads AAGVIQSPRHLIKEKRETATLKCYPIPRHDTVYWYQQGPGQDPQFLISFYEKMQSDKGSIPDRFSAQQFSDYHSELNMSSLELGDSALYFCASSDRRASGYNEQFFGPGTRLTVL.

This clonotype was seen repeatedly, ten times or more. The CDR3 does not end in the conserved phenylalanine or tryptophan, so this is likely a read error. The DNA is left out, because the CDR3 cannot be placed on it with certainty; the CDR3 is given as TCRdb lists it. The chain has TRBV2 and TRBJ1-2. The CDR3 totals 15 residues, both ends included. Germline CDR1 and CDR2: SNHLY and FYNNEI. CDR3 sequence: CASSPKWSSLGLEVG.

The gene calls are TRBV6-5 and TRBJ2-4; D unresolved. This CDR3 region has 13 residues. With 0 bases removed from V and 7 bases from J, the gap between germline ends came to 7 bases. Germline values: CDR1 MNHEY, CDR2 SVGAGI. The CDR3 DNA reads TGTGCCAGCAGTTACTCGGCCAGGAACATTCAGTACTTC. Its translation: CASSYSARNIQYF.

This clonotype was found many times. The rearrangement joins TRBV20-1 to TRBJ1-6; a weak D match, TRBD1 (6 bases). Trimming removed 0 bases from V and 8 bases from J, with 14 bases in between. Germline V gene data show CDR1 as DFQATT and CDR2 as SNEGSKA (reference sequence). The CDR3 loop spans 15 amino acids. The CDR3 sequence: CSARDNRVRDSPLHF. In nucleotides, the CDR3 is TGCAGTGCTAGAGATAACAGGGTTAGGGATTCACCCCTCCACTTT.

This clonotype was recorded at least ten times. V and J are TRBV7-3 and TRBJ2-3; perhaps D is TRBD1 or TRBD2 (5 bases each). CDR1 and CDR2 from the germline V gene are SGHTA and FQGTGA. Trimming pared 5 bases from V and 0 bases from J, leaving 9 bases between. The CDR3 extends over 14 amino acids. The CDR3 loop is CASSDRGSTDTQYF. In DNA, the CDR3 is TGTGCCAGCAGCGATCGGGGCAGCACAGATACGCAGTATTTT.

The table lists this clonotype with many counts. The chain carries TRBV20-1 and TRBJ1-3; TRBD1 is a possible D gene (5 bases). Germline CDR1 reads DFQATT; CDR2 reads SNEGSKA (reference sequence). The CDR3 contains 14 residues. V lost 6 bases to trimming and J lost 5 bases, with 17 bases between them. The CDR3 nucleotides are TGCAGTGCCTTGGGGGGAGGAGCCCGAAACACCATATATTTT. This gives the protein CSALGGGARNTIYF.

In this sample, this clonotype turned up many times. V is TRBV3-1 and J is TRBJ2-5; 11 bases line up with TRBD2. CDR1 is LGHDT and CDR2 is YNNKEL in the germline V gene (reference sequence). The CDR3 spans 13 residues. V trimming: 7 bases; J trimming: 5 bases; junction bases outside the gene matches: 3. DNA for the CDR3: TGTGCCAGCACGACTAGCGGGGCGGAGACCCAGTACTTC. It codes for CASTTSGAETQYF.

This clonotype was detected many times. The chain is built from TRBV20-1 and TRBJ2-3; TRBD1 matches 9 bases. The CDR3 length is 13 residues. The ends lost 4 bases at V and 3 bases at J; junction bases unmatched: 2. Per the germline V gene, CDR1 is DFQATT and CDR2 is SNEGSKA (reference sequence). The CDR3 DNA is TGCAGTGCTACGACAGGGGGGACAGATACGCAGTATTTT. It yields the protein CSATTGGTDTQYF.

In its sample, this clonotype was seen many times. The chain recombines TRBV15 with TRBJ1-4; tentatively, D is TRBD1 (5 bases). The V gene lost 3 bases and the J gene lost 6 bases, with 14 bases spanning the gap. This CDR3 is 15 amino acids long. The germline gives CDR1 LNHNV, CDR2 YYDKDF (reference sequence). This chain's CDR3 is CATSRWGNGDEKLFF. The DNA for the CDR3 is TGTGCCACCAGCAGGTGGGGCAATGGCGATGAAAAACTGTTTTTT.

This clonotype has ten or more counts. The CDR3 spells CSARDARVEETQYF. CDR3 sequence (DNA): TGCAGTGCTAGAGATGCCCGGGTGGAAGAGACCCAGTACTTC. The chain is built from TRBV20-1 and TRBJ2-5; D gene uncertain. The CDR3 loop spans 14 amino acids. Per germline, CDR1 DFQATT and CDR2 SNEGSKA (reference sequence). V was pared by 0 bases and J by 3 bases, with 11 bases between.

This clonotype came up many times. This chain connects TRBV6-2 or TRBV6-3 to TRBJ1-3; maybe TRBD1 (5 bases). The CDR3 runs 16 residues. Trimming removed 8 bases at V and 2 bases at J, with 19 bases between. The V gene's germline CDR1 is MNHEY and CDR2 SVGEGT. DNA of the CDR3: TGTGCCAGCCGTCGCGGGGGATTCGATGCTGGAAACACCATATATTTT. Its protein product is CASRRGGFDAGNTIYF.